The clone carrying this TCR beta chain was seen only once. Its antigen is not known. The CDR3 covers 13 residues. Trimming shortened V by 2 bases and J by 1 base, and 6 bases separated the two germline ends. Germline V gene sequence: CDR1 SGDLS, CDR2 YYNGEE. The source of the sample is a study of shared clonotypes between healthy human individuals. General study findings and limits: Non-shared clonotypes showed lower generation probabilities than clonotypes common to all four donors.

The repertoire was sequenced with immunoSEQ multiplex PCR; TCRdb's copy has only in-frame clones and lacks some. Of 300,000 to 400,000 clones listed, roughly 84% are singletons. This sequence was found in a young man in good health. The chain employs TRBV9 and TRBJ2-5, with D tentatively TRBD1 (6 bases). Material: memory CD8+ T cells sorted from blood. This sample's subset: CD45RO+ cells pooled with CCR7-negative TemRA cells. The CDR3 loop is CASSVDSQETQYF. In DNA, the CDR3 is TGTGCCAGCAGCGTGGACAGCCAAGAGACCCAGTACTTC.